These T cell receptor beta chains were read from a single sample in a study of blood T cell repertoires in COVID-19. The data were produced by immunoSEQ multiplex PCR, yet TCRdb's version contains in-frame clones alone and is incomplete. Of roughly 160,000 clones in the sample, roughly 78% were seen once. Sequencing was done on a sample of peripheral blood. Receptor source: a woman in her sixties or seventies with COVID-19, enrolled during active disease. The CDR3 runs from the conserved cysteine through the conserved F or W. The D gene is left open where the match is weak. Some rows have no size entry. The others give once, few or many, or a class for an expanded clone.

v_gene	len	abundance	d_gene	j_gene	CDR3aa	CDR3nt
TRBV10-2	13	NA	TRBD2	TRBJ2-1	CATTLAGVNEQFF	TGCGCCACTACACTAGCGGGGGTTAATGAGCAGTTCTTC
TRBV10-3	14	NA	NA	TRBJ1-2	CAISVRDRFYGYTF	TGTGCCATCAGTGTCAGAGACAGGTTCTATGGCTACACCTTC
TRBV5-4	15	NA	TRBD1	TRBJ2-7	CASSLRTGLGVEQYF	TGTGCCAGCAGCTTACGGACAGGGCTAGGGGTCGAGCAGTACTTC
TRBV13	15	NA	TRBD2	TRBJ2-7	CASSRGLADAYEQYF	TGTGCCAGCAGCAGAGGACTAGCGGACGCCTACGAGCAGTACTTC
TRBV11-2	16	NA	NA	TRBJ1-4	CASRLLGGATNEKLFF	TGTGCCAGCAGGTTACTCGGAGGGGCAACTAATGAAAAACTGTTTTTT
TRBV14	16	few	TRBD1	TRBJ1-6	CASSFLTGGRNSPLHF	TGTGCCAGCAGCTTCTTGACAGGGGGCCGTAATTCACCCCTCCACTTT
TRBV19	11	NA	TRBD1	TRBJ1-4	CASGQGGKLFF	TGTGCCAGTGGACAGGGGGGAAAACTGTTTTTT
TRBV18	15	many	TRBD1	TRBJ2-2	CASSSGTGATGELFF	TGTGCCAGCTCATCGGGGACAGGGGCTACCGGGGAGCTGTTTTTT
TRBV7-8	15	NA	NA	TRBJ1-1	CASSPPTRGSKKAFF	TGTGCCAGCAGCCCTCCGACCAGGGGCAGCAAGAAGGCTTTCTTT
TRBV5-1	15	NA	NA	TRBJ1-1	CASSFGGFTNTEAFF	TGCGCCAGCAGCTTCGGAGGCTTTACGAACACTGAAGCTTTCTTT
TRBV14	15	NA	TRBD2	TRBJ2-2	CASSDNSGTTGELFF	TGTGCCAGCAGTGACAATAGCGGGACCACCGGGGAGCTGTTTTTT
TRBV24-1	15	NA	NA	TRBJ2-2	CATSDGDWRTGELFF	TGTGCCACCAGTGATGGGGACTGGCGCACCGGGGAGCTGTTTTTT
TRBV28	14	NA	NA	TRBJ2-7	CASRTTGIPYEQYF	TGTGCCAGCAGGACAACAGGGATCCCCTACGAGCAGTACTTC
TRBV12-3/TRBV12-4	11	once	NA	TRBJ1-1	CASRQNTEAFF	TGTGCCAGCAGACAGAACACTGAAGCTTTCTTT
TRBV15	15	NA	TRBD1	TRBJ2-7	CATSKDRGRVYEQYF	TGTGCCACCAGCAAAGACAGGGGGCGCGTATACGAGCAGTACTTC
TRBV6-5	14	NA	NA	TRBJ1-1	CASRPLEVDTEAFF	TGTGCCAGCAGGCCTTTAGAGGTGGACACTGAAGCTTTCTTT